The 9 T cell receptor beta chains listed next were all sequenced from one sample in a study of blood T cell repertoires in COVID-19. Clones were sequenced by immunoSEQ multiplex PCR, and TCRdb holds only the in-frame ones, with some missing. This table has over 150,000 clones, roughly 85% appearing once. The sample comprised peripheral blood. The origin of the receptors is a woman in her sixties or seventies with acute or convalescent COVID-19.

This chain connects TRBV7-2 to TRBJ2-5, with a weak D call TRBD1 (6 bases). The V gene lost 1 base and the J gene lost 5 bases, with 14 bases spanning the gap. The CDR3 spans 15 residues. Germline V gene sequence: CDR1 SGHTA, CDR2 FQGNSA. The CDR3 protein is CASSLGAGEGETQYF. For the CDR3, the DNA is TGTGCCAGCAGCTTAGGGGCAGGGGAAGGGGAGACCCAGTACTTC.

This clone was seen a single time. The rearrangement joins TRBV19 to TRBJ1-6, with a weak D call TRBD1 (6 bases). The CDR3 is 14 amino acids. Germline V gives CDR1 LNHDA, CDR2 SQIVND (reference sequence). V lost 5 bases, J lost 3 bases, and 8 bases lay in between. This chain's CDR3 is CASSADSYNSPLHF. The CDR3 DNA sequence: TGTGCCAGTAGTGCGGACAGCTATAATTCACCCCTCCACTTT. The full variable domain, rest sourced from reference TRBV19 and TRBJ1-6, is DGGITQSPKYLFRKEGQNVTLSCEQNLNHDAMYWYRQDPGQGLRLIYYSQIVNDFQKGDIAEGYSVSREKKESFPLTVTSAQKNPTAFYLCASSADSYNSPLHFGNGTRLTVT.

The chain recombines TRBV2 with TRBJ1-6, with D perhaps matching TRBD1 (6 bases). CDR3 length: 15 residues. V dropped 4 bases and J dropped 10 bases, with 17 bases sitting between them. Germline V gives CDR1 SNHLY, CDR2 FYNNEI. The chain's CDR3 is CASSGNREGRSPLHF. The CDR3 coding sequence is TGTGCCAGCAGTGGGAACAGGGAAGGTCGCTCACCCCTCCACTTT.

This clone was seen a handful of times. V usage is TRBV4-2 and J usage is TRBJ1-2, with 7 positions matching TRBD1. CDR1 is LGHNA and CDR2 is YNFKEQ in the germline V gene. J gave up 7 bases and V 4 bases, and 6 bases lay outside the gene matches. CDR3 length: 13 residues. This chain's CDR3 is CASSRTGEFGYTF. In DNA, the CDR3 is TGTGCCAGCAGCCGAACAGGGGAGTTTGGCTACACCTTC.

This chain links TRBV12-5 with TRBJ1-5; possibly TRBD1 for D (5 bases). Germline V lookup: CDR1 LGHNT, CDR2 FRNRAP. The CDR3 sequence is 13 residues long. V lost 2 bases to trimming and J lost 7 bases, with 9 bases between them. The CDR3 spells CASGLTGTQPQHF. CDR3 nucleotides: TGTGCTAGTGGTTTGACAGGAACACAGCCCCAGCATTTT.

This chain joins TRBV7-8 and TRBJ2-5; unclear D gene. The CDR3 sequence is 13 residues long. Per the germline V gene, CDR1 is SGHVS and CDR2 is FQNEAQ. With 5 bases removed from V and 5 bases from J, the gap between germline ends came to 12 bases. In nucleotides, the CDR3 is TGTGCCAGCAGCCGACTGTTACTCGAGACCCAGTACTTC. Residues: CASSRLLLETQYF.

In DNA form, the CDR3 reads TGCGCCAGCAGCCAATCCCGGTTGAGCGGGAGTATAAGGGATGAGCAGTTCTTC. It yields the protein CASSQSRLSGSIRDEQFF. The V gene is TRBV4-1, the J gene TRBJ2-1, with TRBD2 identical over 8 bases. Germline assignment: CDR1 MGHRA and CDR2 YSYEKL. Unmatched junction bases numbered 17, after V lost 2 bases and J lost 8 bases. This CDR3 has 18 residues.

The chain recombines TRBV24-1 with TRBJ2-7, with D tentatively TRBD1 (7 bases). Germline loops: CDR1 KGHDR, CDR2 SFDVKD. The CDR3 has 16 amino acids. The V end was cut by 4 bases, the J end by 4 bases, with 19 bases between. CDR3 residues: CATSDGGQPLCYEQYF. CDR3 DNA sequence: TGTGCCACCAGTGACGGGGGACAGCCGCTGTGTTACGAGCAGTACTTC.

The chain couples TRBV5-6 to TRBJ2-3; TRBD2 aligns across 8 bases. V was pared by 7 bases and J by 2 bases, with 15 bases of the junction left unmatched. Germline CDR1 SGHDT, CDR2 YYEEEE. The CDR3 totals 17 residues. This CDR3 is CASVRALTSGPTDTQYF. Here the CDR3 DNA reads TGTGCCAGCGTTCGGGCTCTTACTAGCGGTCCCACAGATACGCAGTATTTT.